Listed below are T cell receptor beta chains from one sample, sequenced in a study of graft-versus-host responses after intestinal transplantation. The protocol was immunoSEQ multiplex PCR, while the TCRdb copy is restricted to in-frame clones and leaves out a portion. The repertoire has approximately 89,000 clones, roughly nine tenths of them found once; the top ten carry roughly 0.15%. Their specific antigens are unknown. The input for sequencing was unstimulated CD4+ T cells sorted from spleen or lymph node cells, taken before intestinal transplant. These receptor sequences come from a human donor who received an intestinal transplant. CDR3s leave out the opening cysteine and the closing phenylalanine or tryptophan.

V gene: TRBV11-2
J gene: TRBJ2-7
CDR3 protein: ASSSTTGLHYEQY

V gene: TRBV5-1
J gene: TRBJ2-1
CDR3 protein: ASSLVGTSGGGEQF

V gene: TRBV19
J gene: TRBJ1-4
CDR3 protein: ASTDRGTNEKLF

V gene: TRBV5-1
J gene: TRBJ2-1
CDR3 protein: ASSVQLATNEQF

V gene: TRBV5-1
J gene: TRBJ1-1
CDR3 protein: ASSVDRVNTEAF

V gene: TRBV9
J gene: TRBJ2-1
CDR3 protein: ASSNRGLAGSLGNEQF

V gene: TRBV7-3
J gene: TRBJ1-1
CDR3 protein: ASSPGGRWDTEAF

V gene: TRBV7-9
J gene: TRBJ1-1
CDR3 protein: ASSLLRAF

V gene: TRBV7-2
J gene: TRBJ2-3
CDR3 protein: ASSRRLAGVDTDTQY

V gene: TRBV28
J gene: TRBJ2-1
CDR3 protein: ASSTSSGRSYNEQF

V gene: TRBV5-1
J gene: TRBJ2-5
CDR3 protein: ASSLDGGEGGETQY